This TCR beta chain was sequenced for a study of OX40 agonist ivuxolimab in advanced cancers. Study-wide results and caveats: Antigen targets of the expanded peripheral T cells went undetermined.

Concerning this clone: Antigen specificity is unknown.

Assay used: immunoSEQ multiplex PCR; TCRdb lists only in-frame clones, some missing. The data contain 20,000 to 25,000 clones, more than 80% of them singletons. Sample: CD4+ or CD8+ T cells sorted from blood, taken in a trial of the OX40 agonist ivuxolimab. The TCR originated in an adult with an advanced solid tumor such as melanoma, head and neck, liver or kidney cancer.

The CDR3 loop reads CASTPGLANTGELFF. In DNA, the CDR3 is TGTGCCAGCACCCCGGGACTGGCGAACACCGGGGAGCTGTTTTTT. This chain connects TRBV7-9 to TRBJ2-2; maybe TRBD2 (6 bases). Germline V gene data show CDR1 as SEHNR and CDR2 as FQNEAQ (reference sequence). The V end was cut by 7 bases, the J end by 0 bases, with 12 bases between. The CDR3 totals 15 residues.